A single sample gave rise to the 5 T cell receptor beta chains below, sequenced in a study of blood T cell repertoires in COVID-19. Clones were read by immunoSEQ multiplex PCR, and TCRdb kept only the in-frame ones, dropping some. The sample consists of fewer than 450,000 clones, roughly 91% of them appearing once. The source material was PBMCs or T cells enriched from blood (not recorded which). The receptors were sampled from a woman aged 18-30 years who had recovered from COVID-19.

The V and J genes are TRBV18 and TRBJ1-3; TRBD1 agrees at 7 bases. J lost 4 bases, V lost 2 bases, and 5 bases had no gene match. Germline V gene data show CDR1 as KGHSH and CDR2 as LQKENI. The length of the CDR3 is 15 residues. Here the CDR3 DNA reads TGTGCCAGCTCACCAGACAGGGCAAACGGAAACACCATATATTTT. The encoded protein is CASSPDRANGNTIYF.

V is TRBV6-2 or TRBV6-3 and J is TRBJ1-1; no clear D. V was shortened by 4 bases and J by 8 bases, with 11 bases between the two germline ends. Germline V lookup: CDR1 MNHEY, CDR2 SVGEGT. The CDR3 has 12 residues. CDR3 sequence reads: CASSLERAEAFF. The CDR3 DNA sequence: TGTGCCAGCAGTTTGGAGCGCGCAGAAGCTTTCTTT.

The chain employs TRBV6-6 and TRBJ1-1; a weak D match, TRBD1 (6 bases). The germline CDR1 and CDR2 sequences are MNHNY and SVGAGI (reference sequence). CDR3 size: 13 residues. The V end lost 10 bases, the J end lost 4 bases, and 16 bases lay between the germline ends. The CDR3 DNA sequence: TGTGCCATCTTGGACAGAATAGGCACTGAAGCTTTCTTT. It specifies CAILDRIGTEAFF.

The genes are TRBV2 and TRBJ2-7; no definite D call. Germline V gene data show CDR1 as SNHLY and CDR2 as FYNNEI. There are 10 residues in the CDR3. The V and J ends lost 6 bases and 4 bases respectively, with 4 bases between them. DNA of the CDR3: TGTGCCAGCAGCTTATACGAGCAGTACTTC. The encoded protein is CASSLYEQYF.

The chain has TRBV6-5 and TRBJ1-4; possible D gene TRBD1, 5 bases. V lost 7 bases, J lost 6 bases, and 15 bases lay in between. This CDR3 comprises 14 residues. Germline lookup yields CDR1 MNHEY and CDR2 SVGAGI. Written as DNA, the CDR3 is TGTGCCAGCAAGGGCATAGGGGTGGATGAAAAACTGTTTTTT. Amino acid sequence: CASKGIGVDEKLFF.